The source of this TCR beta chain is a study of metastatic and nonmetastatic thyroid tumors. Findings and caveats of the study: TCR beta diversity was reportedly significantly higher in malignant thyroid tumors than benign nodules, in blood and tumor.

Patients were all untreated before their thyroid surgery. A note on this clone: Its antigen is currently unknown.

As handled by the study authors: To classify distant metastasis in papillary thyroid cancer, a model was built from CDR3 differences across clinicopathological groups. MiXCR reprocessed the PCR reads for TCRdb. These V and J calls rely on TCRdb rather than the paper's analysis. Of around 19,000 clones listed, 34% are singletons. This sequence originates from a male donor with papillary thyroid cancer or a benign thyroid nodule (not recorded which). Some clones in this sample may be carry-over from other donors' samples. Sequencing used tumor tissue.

The CDR3 bases are TGTGCCAGCAGCTTAGCTGGGTCCTCCTTCTCCTACGAGCAGTACTTC. This gives the protein CASSLAGSSFSYEQYF. This chain connects TRBV11-1 to TRBJ2-7; D not certain. Germline loops: CDR1 SGHAT, CDR2 FQDESV (reference sequence). V was clipped by 0 bases and J by 0 bases, with 12 bases between them. The CDR3 consists of 16 residues.